This paragraph covers one TCR beta chain sequence. Which antigen it targets is not known. Base qualities are missing; no much larger clone stands one base away. This sample was included in a study of CD8 T cells in Susac syndrome (dated by TCRdb to 2018 to 2020). About the study as a whole: The study used repertoire sequencing to test whether antigen drove CD8+ T cell activation and differentiation in Susac syndrome. CD8+ T cell repertoire clonality was compared between some 12 healthy donors, roughly 14 Susac syndrome patients and roughly 15 multiple sclerosis patients.

Peripheral blood CD8+ and CD4+ T cells from healthy donors, Susac syndrome patients and multiple sclerosis patients were profiled using high-throughput TCR beta sequencing. Multiple sclerosis controls were treatment-naive patients with stable or active relapsing-remitting disease fulfilling revised McDonald criteria. Bulk CD8+ and CD4+ T cells were purified by magnetic negative isolation, whereas CD8+ TEMRA cells were enriched by FACS. Blood was drawn into EDTA tubes, processed within 24 hours, and PBMCs were isolated by density gradient centrifugation. PBMCs intended for TCR sequencing were cryopreserved in liquid nitrogen and were subsequently thawed in a 37 degrees C water bath. The sorted or isolated CD4+, CD8+ and CD8+ TEMRA cells reached a purity of at least 90%. RNA was extracted using the RNeasy kit, and about 0.45 to 1 microgram was reverse transcribed with random hexamers. TCR beta CDR3 regions were amplified with the immunoSEQ multiplex PCR assay covering 54 Vbeta and 13 Jbeta segments. Bias from PCR amplification was corrected by using a synthetic template baseline for primer optimization and for computational correction. Per the authors' processing: Reads were assigned to V, D and J genes according to IMGT and analyzed in immunoSEQ Analyzer, with only productive sequences retained. To calculate clonality, Shannon entropy was normalized by log2 of the number of productive unique sequences and then subtracted from one. For each patient and control, public and private clones were evaluated among the 100 most prevalent clones. Clones were defined as Susac-specific when absent from the healthy and MS cohorts, from about a thousand published viral clones and from other ImmuneACCESS disease sequences. TCRdb reprocessing: public reads trimmed at Q25 with fastp, clones called with MiXCR, in-frame beta chains kept. Rows are unified per CDR3 protein, each entry keeping the most common DNA and genes. TCRdb, not the original authors, processed these V and J calls. This sample comprises 350,000 to 550,000 distinct CDR3 sequences, around 83% of them detected only once. About 0.1% of the sample lies in the top ten.

The study at large found these results: The number of individuals in the TCR sequencing and HLA analysis was acknowledged as relatively small.

Here V drops 6 bases and J drops 6 bases, and the junction holds 13 bases not matched to any gene. From the cysteine up to the phenylalanine, the CDR3 has a length of 15 residues. The DNA shown is the 45-base CDR3, in frame from base 1. Per the germline V gene (reference sequence), MNHEY is the CDR1 and SMNVEV is the CDR2. The sequence came from a human donor with multiple sclerosis. Specimen: CD8+ T cells from PBMCs. The chain uses TRBV27 and TRBJ2-7, and TRBD2 matches 8 of the central bases. Here is the DNA: TGTGCCAGCAGCCCGCAGGCAGCGGGGGATCGCGAGCAGTACTTC. The resulting protein is CASSPQAAGDREQYF.